Below are 8 T cell receptor beta chains sequenced from a single sample in a study of vaccination and CD4 T cells after COVID-19. Their antigen targets remain unknown. The sample's treatment: approximately nine-day PBMC culture with coronavirus spike peptide pools or control peptides (ViraFEST assay). Cultured CD4+ T cells had their DNA profiled by the Oncomine TCR Beta short-read assay. TCRdb passed the PCR reads through MiXCR, listing each CDR3 protein once. This sample has some 15,000 distinct CDR3 sequences, with about 33% found just once. The sample here was CD4+ T cells from blood, cultured in vitro, taken after SARS-CoV-2 vaccination. The receptors come from a human donor who had recovered from COVID-19.

J is TRBJ1-6 and V is TRBV29-1; weak D call: TRBD1 (5 bases). This CDR3 is built from 13 residues. CDR1 and CDR2 from the germline V gene are SQVTM and ANQGSEA. V lost 6 bases and J lost 7, with 13 bases in between. The CDR3 is CSVGWGVNSPLHF. The CDR3 nucleotides are TGCAGCGTCGGCTGGGGGGTGAATTCACCCCTCCACTTT.

The rearrangement links TRBV19 to TRBJ1-2, with 7 bases fitting TRBD1. Per germline, CDR1 LNHDA and CDR2 SQIVND (reference sequence). The CDR3 length is 16 residues. V gave up 5 bases and J gave up 1 base; unmatched junction bases: 10. The CDR3 is CASSHLPGQFNYGYTF. The DNA for the CDR3 is TGTGCCAGTAGTCACTTGCCGGGACAGTTTAACTATGGCTACACCTTC.

The chain uses TRBV28 and TRBJ2-7; TRBD1 matches at 7 bases. The J segment lost 2 bases and the V segment lost 5 bases, leaving 9 bases of the junction unmatched. The CDR3 has 15 residues. The germline V gene encodes CDR1 MDHEN and CDR2 SYDVKM. The CDR3: CASSGTGTDTYEQYF. As DNA, the CDR3 is TGTGCCAGCAGTGGGACCGGGACAGACACCTACGAGCAGTACTTC. Based on the CDR3 plus reference TRBV28 and TRBJ2-7, the full variable domain is DVKVTQSSRYLVKRTGEKVFLECVQDMDHENMFWYRQDPGLGLRLIYFSYDVKMKEKGDIPEGYSVSREKKERFSLILESASTNQTSMYLCASSGTGTDTYEQYFGPGTRLTVT.

V gene TRBV6-2 or TRBV6-3 combines with J gene TRBJ2-1; D may be TRBD2 (5 bases). Trimming took 8 bases from V and 0 from J, leaving 5 bases between them. CDR3 length: 12 amino acids. Germline values: CDR1 MNHEY, CDR2 SVGEGT. In DNA form, the CDR3 reads TGTGCCAGCGGGAGCTCCTACAATGAGCAGTTCTTC. Its protein is CASGSSYNEQFF.

This clonotype was found once. The chain couples TRBV29-1 to TRBJ2-3; D is unresolved. CDR3 size: 12 residues. Germline V gene data show CDR1 as SQVTM and CDR2 as ANQGSEA. V was clipped by 5 bases and J by 3 bases, with 9 bases between them. The CDR3 reads CSVQIRTDTQYF. In nucleotides, the CDR3 is TGCAGCGTTCAAATCAGAACAGATACGCAGTATTTT.

This clonotype was observed a few times. The CDR3, as DNA: TGTGCCAGCAGTTACTCGACAGTCCCCACTGAAGCTTTCTTT. This translates into CASSYSTVPTEAFF. The rearrangement links TRBV6-2 or TRBV6-3 to TRBJ1-1, with a possible D match to TRBD1 (5 bases). CDR1 MNHEY and CDR2 SVGEGT come from the germline V gene. Between the trimmed V and J ends, which lost 0 bases and 4 bases, there was a span of 9 bases. There are 14 residues in the CDR3.

This chain connects TRBV7-3 to TRBJ2-3, with 10 positions matching TRBD2. Germline V gene data show CDR1 as SGHTA and CDR2 as FQGTGA. The CDR3 is 16 residues long. The junction had 7 bases not matched to a gene; V was cut back by 3 bases and J by 4 bases. CDR3 sequence (DNA): TGTGCCAGCAGCTTGAGCGGGAGGGGTAGGGCAGATACGCAGTATTTT. Translated: CASSLSGRGRADTQYF.

The chain combines TRBV27 with TRBJ2-5, with TRBD1 matching 8 bases. V lost 1 base and J lost 1; bases outside the gene matches: 2. Germline lookup yields CDR1 MNHEY and CDR2 SMNVEV (reference sequence). This CDR3 is 15 amino acids long. The CDR3 loop is CASSLLGTGQETQYF. The CDR3 DNA follows: TGTGCCAGCAGTTTATTGGGGACAGGCCAAGAGACCCAGTACTTC.